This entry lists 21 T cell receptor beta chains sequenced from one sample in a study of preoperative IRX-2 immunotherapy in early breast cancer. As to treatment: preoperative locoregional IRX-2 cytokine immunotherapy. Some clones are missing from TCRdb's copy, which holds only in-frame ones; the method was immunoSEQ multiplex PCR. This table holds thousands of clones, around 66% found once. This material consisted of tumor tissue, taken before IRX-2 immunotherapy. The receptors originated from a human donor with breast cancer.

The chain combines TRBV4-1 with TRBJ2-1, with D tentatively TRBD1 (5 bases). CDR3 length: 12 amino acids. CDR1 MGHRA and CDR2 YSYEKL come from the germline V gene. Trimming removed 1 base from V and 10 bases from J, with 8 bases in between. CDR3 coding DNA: TGCGCCAGCAGCCAAGGGGGCAGGGAGCAGTTCTTC. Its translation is CASSQGGREQFF.

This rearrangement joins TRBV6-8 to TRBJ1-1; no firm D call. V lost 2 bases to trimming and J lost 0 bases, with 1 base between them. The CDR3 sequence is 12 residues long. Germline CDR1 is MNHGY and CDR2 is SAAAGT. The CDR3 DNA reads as TGTGCCAGCAGTTACGTGAACACTGAAGCTTTCTTT. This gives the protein CASSYVNTEAFF.

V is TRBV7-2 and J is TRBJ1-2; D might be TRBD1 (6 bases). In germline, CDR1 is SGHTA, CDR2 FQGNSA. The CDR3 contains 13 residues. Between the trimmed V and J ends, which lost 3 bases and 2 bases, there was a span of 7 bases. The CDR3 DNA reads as TGTGCCAGCAGCTTCGGACAGAACTATGGCTACACCTTC. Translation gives CASSFGQNYGYTF.

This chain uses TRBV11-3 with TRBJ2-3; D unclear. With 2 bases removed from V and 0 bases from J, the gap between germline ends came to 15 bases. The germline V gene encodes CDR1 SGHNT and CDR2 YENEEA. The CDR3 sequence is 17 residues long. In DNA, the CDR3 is TGTGCCAGCAGCTTAAAGTCCGGCGCACTAAGCACAGATACGCAGTATTTT. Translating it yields CASSLKSGALSTDTQYF.

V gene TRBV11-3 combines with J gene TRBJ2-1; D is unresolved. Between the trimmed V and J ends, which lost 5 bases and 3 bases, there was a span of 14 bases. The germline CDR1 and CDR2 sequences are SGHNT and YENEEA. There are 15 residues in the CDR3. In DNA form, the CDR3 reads TGTGCCAGCAGCGTCGGGCCCGGCAGCTACAATGAGCAGTTCTTC. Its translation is CASSVGPGSYNEQFF.

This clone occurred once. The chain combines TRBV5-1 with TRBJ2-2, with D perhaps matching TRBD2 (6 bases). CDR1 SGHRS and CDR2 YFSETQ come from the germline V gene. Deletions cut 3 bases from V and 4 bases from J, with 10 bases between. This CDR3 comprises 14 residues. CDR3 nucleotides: TGCGCCAGCAGCTCGGGACTTACCACCGGGGAGCTGTTTTTT. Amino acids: CASSSGLTTGELFF.

Here the CDR3 reads CASSTSGRAIREFF. The CDR3 nucleotides read TGCGCCAGCAGTACTAGCGGGAGGGCCATCAGGGAGTTCTTC. The chain uses TRBV10-2 and TRBJ2-1, with 13 positions matching TRBD2. CDR1 and CDR2 (germline): WSHSY, SAAADI. The length of the CDR3 is 14 residues. Trimming took 5 bases from V and 14 from J; bases not matched to a gene: 9.

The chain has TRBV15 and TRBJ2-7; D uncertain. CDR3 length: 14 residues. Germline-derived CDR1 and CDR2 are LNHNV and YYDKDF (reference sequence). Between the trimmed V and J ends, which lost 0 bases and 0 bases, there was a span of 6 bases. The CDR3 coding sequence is TGTGCCACCAGCAGAGAACAGAACTCCTACGAGCAGTACTTC. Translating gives CATSREQNSYEQYF. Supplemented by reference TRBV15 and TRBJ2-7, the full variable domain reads DAMVIQNPRYQVTQFGKPVTLSCSQTLNHNVMYWYQQKSSQAPKLLFHYYDKDFNNEADTPDNFQSRRPNTSFCFLDIRSPGLGDTAMYLCATSREQNSYEQYFGPGTRLTVT.

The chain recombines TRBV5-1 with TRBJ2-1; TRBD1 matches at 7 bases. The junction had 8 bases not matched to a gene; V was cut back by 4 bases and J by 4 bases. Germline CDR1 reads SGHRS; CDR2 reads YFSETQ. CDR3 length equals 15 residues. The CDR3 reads CASSPQGTEYNEQFF. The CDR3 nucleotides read TGCGCCAGCAGCCCCCAGGGGACAGAGTACAATGAGCAGTTCTTC.

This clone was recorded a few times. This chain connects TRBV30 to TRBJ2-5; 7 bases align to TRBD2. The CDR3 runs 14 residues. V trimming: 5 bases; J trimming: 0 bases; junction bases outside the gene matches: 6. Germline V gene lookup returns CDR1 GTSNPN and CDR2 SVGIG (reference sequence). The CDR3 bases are TGTGCCTGGGGTTCTGGGGGGGACCAAGAGACCCAGTACTTC. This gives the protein CAWGSGGDQETQYF.

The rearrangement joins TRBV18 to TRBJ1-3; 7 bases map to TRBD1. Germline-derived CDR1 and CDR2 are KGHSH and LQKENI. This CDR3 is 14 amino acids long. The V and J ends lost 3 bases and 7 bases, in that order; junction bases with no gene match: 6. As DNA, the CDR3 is TGTGCCAGCTCACCCCAGACAGGGAGTAACACCATATATTTT. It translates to CASSPQTGSNTIYF.

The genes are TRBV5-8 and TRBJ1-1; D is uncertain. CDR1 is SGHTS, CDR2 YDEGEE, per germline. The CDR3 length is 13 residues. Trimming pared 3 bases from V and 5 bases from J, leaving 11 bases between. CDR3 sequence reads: CASSSGPGTEAFF. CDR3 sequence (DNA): TGTGCCAGCAGCTCAGGACCTGGGACTGAAGCTTTCTTT. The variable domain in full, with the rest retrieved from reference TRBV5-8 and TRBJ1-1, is EAGVTQSPTHLIKTRGQQATLRCSPISGHTSVYWYQQALGLGLQFLLWYDEGEERNRGNFPPRFSGRQFPNYSSELNVNALELEDSALYLCASSSGPGTEAFFGQGTRLTVV.

In nucleotides, the CDR3 is TGTGCCAGCAGCCTGAGGGACAGTCTCGAGACCCAGTACTTC. Translating gives CASSLRDSLETQYF. The chain has TRBV7-5 and TRBJ2-5; the table's D call, TRBD1, was not checked against the DNA. TRBV7-5 corresponds to a pseudogene. The length of the CDR3 is 14 residues.

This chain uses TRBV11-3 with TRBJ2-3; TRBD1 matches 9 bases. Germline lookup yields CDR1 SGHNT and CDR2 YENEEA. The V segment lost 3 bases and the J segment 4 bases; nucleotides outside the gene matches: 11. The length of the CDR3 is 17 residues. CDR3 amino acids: CASSLGPGTGTADTQYF. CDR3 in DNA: TGTGCCAGCAGCTTGGGTCCAGGGACAGGGACGGCAGATACGCAGTATTTT.

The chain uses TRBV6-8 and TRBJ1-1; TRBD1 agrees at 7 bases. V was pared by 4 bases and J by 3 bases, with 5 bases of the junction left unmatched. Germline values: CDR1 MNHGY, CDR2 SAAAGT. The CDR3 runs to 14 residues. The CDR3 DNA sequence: TGTGCCAGCAGTTTAGGGACAGCCCACACTGAAGCTTTCTTT. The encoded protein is CASSLGTAHTEAFF.

The CDR3 protein is CSCRGYSYEQYF. CDR3 nucleotide sequence: TGCAGCTGCCGCGGGTACAGCTACGAGCAGTACTTC. The J gene is TRBJ2-7, the V gene TRBV29-1; TRBD2 might be the D (5 bases). Per germline, CDR1 SQVTM and CDR2 ANQGSEA. Deletions cut 8 bases from V and 3 bases from J, with 14 bases between. The CDR3 is made up of 12 amino acids.

Here the CDR3 DNA reads TGTGCCACCAGCAGCACAGTATACGGGGCCAACGTCCTGACTTTC. It encodes CATSSTVYGANVLTF. The chain joins TRBV15 to TRBJ2-6; D gene uncertain. The V gene's germline CDR1 is LNHNV and CDR2 YYDKDF (reference sequence). This CDR3 region has 15 residues. Trimming took 3 bases from V and 4 from J, leaving 10 bases between them.

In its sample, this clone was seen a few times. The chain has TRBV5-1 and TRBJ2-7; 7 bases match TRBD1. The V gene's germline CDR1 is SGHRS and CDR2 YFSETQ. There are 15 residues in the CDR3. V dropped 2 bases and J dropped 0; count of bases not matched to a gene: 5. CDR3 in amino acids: CASSFWDSSSYEQYF. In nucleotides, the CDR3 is TGCGCCAGCAGCTTTTGGGACAGCAGCTCCTACGAGCAGTACTTC.

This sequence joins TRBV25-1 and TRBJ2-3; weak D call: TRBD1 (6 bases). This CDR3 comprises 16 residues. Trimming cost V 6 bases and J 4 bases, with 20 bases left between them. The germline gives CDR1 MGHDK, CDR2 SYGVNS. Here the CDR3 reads CASRNRDESRPDTQYF. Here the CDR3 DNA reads TGTGCCAGCAGAAACAGGGATGAGTCGCGGCCAGATACGCAGTATTTT. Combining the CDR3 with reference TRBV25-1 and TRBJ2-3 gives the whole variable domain EADIYQTPRYLVIGTGKKITLECSQTMGHDKMYWYQQDPGMELHLIHYSYGVNSTEKGDLSSESTVSRIRTEHFPLTLESARPSHTSQYLCASRNRDESRPDTQYFGPGTRLTVL.

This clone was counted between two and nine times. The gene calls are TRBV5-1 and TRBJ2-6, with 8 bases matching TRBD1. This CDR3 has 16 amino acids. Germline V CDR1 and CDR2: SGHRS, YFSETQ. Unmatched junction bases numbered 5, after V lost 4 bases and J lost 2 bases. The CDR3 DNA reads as TGCGCCAGCAGCCCAGGGGGCTACGCTGGGGCCAACGTCCTGACTTTC. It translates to CASSPGGYAGANVLTF.

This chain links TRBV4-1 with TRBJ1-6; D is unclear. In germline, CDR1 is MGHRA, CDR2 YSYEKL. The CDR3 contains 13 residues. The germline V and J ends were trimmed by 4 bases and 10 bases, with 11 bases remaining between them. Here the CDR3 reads CASSPFLGSPLHF. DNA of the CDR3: TGCGCCAGCAGCCCCTTCCTCGGCTCACCCCTCCACTTT.